This TCR beta chain was captured by sequencing in a study of T cell repertoires in cytomegalovirus infection. Study-wide context: Used in the study were CMV epitopes, some recently identified and HLA-C-restricted, others well-studied and HLA-B-restricted. Evidence of both CMV infection and a matching HLA type came from public TCR beta signatures. General study findings and limits: Across the ex vivo response, the dominant clonotypes were HLA-C-restricted CMV-specific TCR beta clonotypes. The cumulative frequency of public TCR beta families identified carriers of CMV plus the relevant HLA.

CDR1 and CDR2 (germline): MGHDK, SYGVNS. Trimming removed 1 base from V and 7 bases from J, with 20 bases in between. The CDR3 has 16 amino acids. MiXCR, run by TCRdb on the reads, gives a single entry per CDR3 protein. The sample holds approximately 1,000,000 distinct CDR3 sequences; 31% are singletons and the top ten take over 10%. This clonotype was picked up a small number of times. Its antigen is currently unknown. The TCR comes from a human donor in good health (CMV status not recorded). Some clones in this sample may be carry-over from other donors' samples. This sample comprised cultured CD8+ T cells from PBMCs, obtained from culture after CMV antigen stimulation. This chain uses TRBV25-1 with TRBJ2-7; TRBD2 might be the D (6 bases). CDR3 protein: CASSEFAGGLGQEQYF. The CDR3 DNA is TGTGCCAGCAGTGAATTTGCCGGGGGTTTAGGGCAGGAGCAGTACTTC.